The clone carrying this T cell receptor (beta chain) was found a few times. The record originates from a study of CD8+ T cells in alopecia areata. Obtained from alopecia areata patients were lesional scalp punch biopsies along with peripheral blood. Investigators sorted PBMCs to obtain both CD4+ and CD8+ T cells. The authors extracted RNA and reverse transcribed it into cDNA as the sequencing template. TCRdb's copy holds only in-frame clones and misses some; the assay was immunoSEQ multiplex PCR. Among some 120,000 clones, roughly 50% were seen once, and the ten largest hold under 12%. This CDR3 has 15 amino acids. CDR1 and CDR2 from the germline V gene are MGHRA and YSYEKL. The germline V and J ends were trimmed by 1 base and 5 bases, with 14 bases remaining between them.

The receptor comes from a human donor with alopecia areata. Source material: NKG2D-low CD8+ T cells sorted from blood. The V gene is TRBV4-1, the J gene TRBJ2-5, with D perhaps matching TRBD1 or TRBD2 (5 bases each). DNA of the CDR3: TGCGCCAGCAGCCAAGGGATTATAGGGGAGGAGACCCAGTACTTC. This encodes CASSQGIIGEETQYF.